This TCR beta chain was recorded in a study of T cells in Graves' hyperthyroidism and ophthalmopathy. The patients, who ranged from 18 to 65 in age, presented with newly diagnosed hyperthyroidism lasting under 2 months. Out of approximately 10 ml of fresh peripheral blood came the PBMCs. RNA transcripts gave rise to amplified TCR beta CDR3 regions. The TCR CDR3 was amplified in a first-round RT-PCR using the HTBI primer set. TCRdb independently ran MiXCR on the multiplex PCR reads; one entry per CDR3 protein. The sample consists of 400,000 to 600,000 distinct CDR3 sequences, less than 25% of them appearing once. V was clipped by 5 bases and J by 8 bases, with 18 bases between them. CDR1 and CDR2 (germline): WSHSY, SAAADI. CDR3 length: 14 amino acids. This clonotype was counted ten times or more.

The sample consisted of blood. The source is a man younger than 30 with Graves' hyperthyroidism. The chain combines TRBV10-2 with TRBJ1-2; D remains unclear. The CDR3 region is CASSRTDSMSGYTF. DNA of the CDR3: TGCGCCAGCAGTCGGACGGACTCTATGTCGGGCTACACCTTC.